This section outlines one T cell receptor beta chain sequence together with its context. This sample stems from a study of blood T cell repertoires in COVID-19. Whole-study context: The study drew acute and convalescent COVID-19 samples from the United States, Italy and Spain. The analysed material was cDNA or gDNA that came from T cells, B-cell-depleted T cells, or PBMCs.

V was clipped by 0 bases and J by 4 bases, with 13 bases between them. Germline values: CDR1 SGHRS, CDR2 YFSETQ. The CDR3 covers 15 residues. Original processing methods: Estimated nucleated cell counts came from reference gene primer amplification. Produced via immunoSEQ multiplex PCR; TCRdb's table is partial and in-frame only. D and trimming come from the DNA, and the V and J calls and clone size come from that table. The sample gives about 220,000 clones, around 83% of which show up once; about 2.1% is in the top ten. The chain joins TRBV5-1 to TRBJ1-2; D is ambiguous. Sequencing used peripheral blood. This receptor was taken from a man aged 40-49 years who had recovered from COVID-19. This CDR3 reads CASSLATDKSYGYTF. The CDR3 DNA sequence: TGCGCCAGCAGCTTGGCTACAGACAAGTCCTATGGCTACACCTTC. Together with reference TRBV5-1 and TRBJ1-2, the CDR3 gives the full variable domain: KAGVTQTPRYLIKTRGQQVTLSCSPISGHRSVSWYQQTPGQGLQFLFEYFSETQRNKGNFPGRFSGRQFSNSRSEMNVSTLELGDSALYLCASSLATDKSYGYTFGSGTRLTVV.